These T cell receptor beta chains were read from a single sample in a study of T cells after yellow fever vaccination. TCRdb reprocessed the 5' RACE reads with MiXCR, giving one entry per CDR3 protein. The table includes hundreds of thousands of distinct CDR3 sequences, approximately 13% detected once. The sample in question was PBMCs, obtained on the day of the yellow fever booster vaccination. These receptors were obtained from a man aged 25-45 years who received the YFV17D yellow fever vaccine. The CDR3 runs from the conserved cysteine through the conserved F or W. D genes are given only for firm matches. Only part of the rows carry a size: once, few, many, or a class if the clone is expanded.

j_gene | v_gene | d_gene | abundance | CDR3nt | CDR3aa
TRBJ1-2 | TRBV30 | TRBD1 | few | TGTGCCTGGGGGGGACAGGGCCATGGCTACACCTTC | CAWGGQGHGYTF
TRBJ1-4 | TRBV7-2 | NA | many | TGTGCCAGCAGCCCAAATGAAAAACTGTTTTTT | CASSPNEKLFF
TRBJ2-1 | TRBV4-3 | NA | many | TGCGCCAGCAGCCGAGTACCGACGGGAGACTCCTACAATGAGCAGTTCTTC | CASSRVPTGDSYNEQFF
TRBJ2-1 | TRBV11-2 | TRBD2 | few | TGTGCCAGCAGCTCCCCCGGACGACTAGCGGGAGGCCACTCCTACAATGAGCAGTTCTTC | CASSSPGRLAGGHSYNEQFF
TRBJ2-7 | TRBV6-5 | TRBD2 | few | TGTGCCAGCAGTTACGAGCGGGGAGGGCCCTACGAGCAGTACTTC | CASSYERGGPYEQYF
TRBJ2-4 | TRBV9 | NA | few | TGTGCCAGCAGCGCCGCCCCGGGACTTGCTCAGTACTTC | CASSAAPGLAQYF
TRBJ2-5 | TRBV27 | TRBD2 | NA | TGTGCCAGCAGTTTATTGGGACTAGTCGGGGAGACCCAGTACTTC | CASSLLGLVGETQYF
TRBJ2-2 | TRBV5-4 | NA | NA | TGTGCCAGCAGCCTGGGAGGACGATCGAACACCGGGGAGCTGTTTTTT | CASSLGGRSNTGELFF
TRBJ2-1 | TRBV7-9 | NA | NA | TGTGCCAGCAGCTTAGCGTGGGGGAGACGGGATGAGCAGTTCTTC | CASSLAWGRRDEQFF
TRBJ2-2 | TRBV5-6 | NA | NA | TGTGCCATGAGTCCCGGGCGCCCCGGGGAGCTGTTTTTT | CAMSPGRPGELFF
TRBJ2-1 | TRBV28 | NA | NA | TGTGCCAGCAGCCCTGTGCTAGATCCTGAGCAGTTCTTC | CASSPVLDPEQFF
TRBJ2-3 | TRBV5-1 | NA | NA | TGCGCCAGCACCATTCCGGGTACGCAGTATTTT | CASTIPGTQYF
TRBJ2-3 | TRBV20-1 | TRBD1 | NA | TGCAGTGCTAGTCTGGGGACAGGCACAGATACGCAGTATTTT | CSASLGTGTDTQYF
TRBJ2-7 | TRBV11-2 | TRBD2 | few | TGTGCCAGCAGCTTAATAGCGGGAGGGCCCTACGAGCAGTACTTC | CASSLIAGGPYEQYF
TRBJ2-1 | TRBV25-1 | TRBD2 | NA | TGTGCCAGCAGTGTTATTAGCGGGTTCTCCTACAATGAGCAGTTCTTC | CASSVISGFSYNEQFF
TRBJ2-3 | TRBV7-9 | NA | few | TGTGCCAGCAGCTTACAACGAAAAGATACGCAGTATTTT | CASSLQRKDTQYF
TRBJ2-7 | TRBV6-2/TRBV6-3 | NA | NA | TGTGCCAGCACCGGGGGAAGAGCCAGCGCCCTGGACGAGCAGTACTTC | CASTGGRASALDEQYF
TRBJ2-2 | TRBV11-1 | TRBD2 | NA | TGTGCCAGCAGCTTTCTAGCGGGCGGGGAGCTGTTTTTT | CASSFLAGGELFF
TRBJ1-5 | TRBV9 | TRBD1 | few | TGTGCCAGCAGCGTAGACGGGACAGACAATCAGCCCCAGCATTTT | CASSVDGTDNQPQHF
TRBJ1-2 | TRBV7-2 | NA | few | TGTGCCAGCAGCCCAGACGGGACAAGGGTTGGTAGCTACACCTTC | CASSPDGTRVGSYTF
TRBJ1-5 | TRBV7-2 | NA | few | TGTGCCAGCAGCTTATCGGAGGGGACGAGGCCCCAGCATTTT | CASSLSEGTRPQHF
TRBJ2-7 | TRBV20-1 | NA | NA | TGCAGTGCTAGGACGGCGAGCTCCTACGAGCAGTACTTC | CSARTASSYEQYF
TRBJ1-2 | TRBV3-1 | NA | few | TGTGCCAGCAGAGGGGGAATGGACTATGGCTACACCTTC | CASRGGMDYGYTF
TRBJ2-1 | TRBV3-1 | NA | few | TGTGCCAGCAGCCAAGACCCGGTCAACAATGAGCAGTTCTTC | CASSQDPVNNEQFF
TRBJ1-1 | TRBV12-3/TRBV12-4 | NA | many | TGTGCCAGCCAAACGGGGGGCGCGAGGTCCGCTGAAGCTTTCTTT | CASQTGGARSAEAFF
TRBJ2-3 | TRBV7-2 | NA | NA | TGTGCCAGCAGCAAACGACCTGGAGATACGCAGTATTTT | CASSKRPGDTQYF
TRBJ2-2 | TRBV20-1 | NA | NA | TGCAGTGCCCCTGTCGGGGGTAACACCGGGGAGCTGTTTTTT | CSAPVGGNTGELFF
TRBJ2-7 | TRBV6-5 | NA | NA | TGTGCCAGCAGTTACTCCCACAGCTACGAGCAGTACTTC | CASSYSHSYEQYF
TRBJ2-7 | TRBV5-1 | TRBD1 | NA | TGCGCCAGCAGGTGGGCGGACAGGCACACCTACGAGCAGTACTTC | CASRWADRHTYEQYF
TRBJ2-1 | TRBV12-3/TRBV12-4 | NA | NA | TGTGCCAGCGTTTCGTCCTACAATGAGCAGTTCTTC | CASVSSYNEQFF
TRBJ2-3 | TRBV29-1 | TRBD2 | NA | TGCAGCGTTCCGAGCGGGAGGGCCAGGGGTACGCAGTATTTT | CSVPSGRARGTQYF
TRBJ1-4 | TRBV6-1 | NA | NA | TGTGCCAGCAGTCCCCAGGGGCGGGCGACTAATGAAAAACTGTTTTTT | CASSPQGRATNEKLFF
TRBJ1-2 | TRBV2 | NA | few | TGTGCCAGCAGTGGAGTGGTCTATGGCTACACCTTC | CASSGVVYGYTF
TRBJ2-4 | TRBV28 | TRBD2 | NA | TGTGCCAGCAGTTCCGCGACTAGCGGAAACATTCAGTACTTC | CASSSATSGNIQYF
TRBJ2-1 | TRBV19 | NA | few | TGTGCCAGTAGTCTACGGCGGGATTATCCCAATGAGCAGTTCTTC | CASSLRRDYPNEQFF